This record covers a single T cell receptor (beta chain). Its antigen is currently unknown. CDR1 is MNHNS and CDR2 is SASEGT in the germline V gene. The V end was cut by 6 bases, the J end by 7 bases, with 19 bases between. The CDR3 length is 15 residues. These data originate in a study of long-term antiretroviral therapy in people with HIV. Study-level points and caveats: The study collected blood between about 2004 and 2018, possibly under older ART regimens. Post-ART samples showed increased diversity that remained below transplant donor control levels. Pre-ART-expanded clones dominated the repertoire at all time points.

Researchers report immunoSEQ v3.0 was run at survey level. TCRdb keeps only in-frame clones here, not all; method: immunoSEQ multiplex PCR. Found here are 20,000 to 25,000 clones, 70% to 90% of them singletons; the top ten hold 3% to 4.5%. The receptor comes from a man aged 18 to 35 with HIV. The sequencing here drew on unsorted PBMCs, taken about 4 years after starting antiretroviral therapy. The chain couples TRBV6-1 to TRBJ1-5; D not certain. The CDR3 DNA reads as TGTGCCAGCAGCCCGTGGGAGGGTGAGGTACAGCCCCAGCATTTT. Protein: CASSPWEGEVQPQHF.